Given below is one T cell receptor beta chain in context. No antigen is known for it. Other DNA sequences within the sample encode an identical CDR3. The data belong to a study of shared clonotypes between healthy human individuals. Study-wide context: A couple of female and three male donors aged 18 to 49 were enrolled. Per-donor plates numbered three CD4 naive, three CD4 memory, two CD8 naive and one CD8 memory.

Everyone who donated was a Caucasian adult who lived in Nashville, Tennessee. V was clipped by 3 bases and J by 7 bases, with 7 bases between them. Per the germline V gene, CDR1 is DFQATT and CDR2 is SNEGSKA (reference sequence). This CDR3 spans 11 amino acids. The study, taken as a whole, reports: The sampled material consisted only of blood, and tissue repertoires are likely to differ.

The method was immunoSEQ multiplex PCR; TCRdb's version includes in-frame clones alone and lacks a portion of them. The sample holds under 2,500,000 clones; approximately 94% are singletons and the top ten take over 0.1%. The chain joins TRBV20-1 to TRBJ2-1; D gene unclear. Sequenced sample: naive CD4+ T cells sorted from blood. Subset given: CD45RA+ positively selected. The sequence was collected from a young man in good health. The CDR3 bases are TGCAGTGCTAGGTTAGGGAATGAGCAGTTCTTC. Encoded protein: CSARLGNEQFF.